This TCR beta chain was sequenced in a study of T cells in Graves' hyperthyroidism and ophthalmopathy. Study-wide results and caveats: Ophthalmopathy was predicted by the model a median of approximately 6 months ahead of onset. Most expanded thyroid clonotypes above 0.001 also appeared in blood.

Ophthalmopathy patients showed a Clinical Activity Score of at least 3, NOSPECS grade of at least 4 and duration under 3 months. In making diagnoses, clinical symptoms, serum thyroxine and TRAb, thyroid ultrasound and orbital computed tomography were all used. The junction had 4 bases not matched to a gene; V was cut back by 3 bases and J by 2 bases. This CDR3 has 14 residues. Points on this clonotype: Its target is not known.

The TCR beta CDR3 regions underwent amplification using RNA transcripts as the source. The HTBI set primed first-round TCR CDR3 RT-PCR. In TCRdb, the multiplex PCR reads were re-called with MiXCR into one record per CDR3 protein. This table holds over 350,000 distinct CDR3 sequences, approximately 15% found once. V is TRBV12-3 or TRBV12-4 and J is TRBJ2-7; the match to TRBD1 covers 7 bases. The sequence was collected from a young man with Graves' ophthalmopathy. Sequencing was performed on blood. Here the CDR3 reads CASSFGTDPYEQYF. The CDR3 DNA follows: TGTGCCAGCAGTTTTGGGACAGATCCCTACGAGCAGTACTTC.